This passage covers 20 T cell receptor beta chains from one sample sequenced in a study of blood T cell repertoires in COVID-19. Repertoires were generated with immunoSEQ multiplex PCR, while TCRdb's copy carries only in-frame clones and drops some. The table records around 260,000 clones, about 88% of them present only once. What was sequenced was peripheral blood. The receptors derive from a man between 18 and 29 years old with active or convalescent COVID-19.

This rearrangement joins TRBV27 to TRBJ2-1, with D possibly TRBD1 on 6 matching bases. CDR1 MNHEY and CDR2 SMNVEV come from the germline V gene (reference sequence). The CDR3 is 12 amino acids. V lost 5 bases to trimming and J lost 14 bases, with 16 bases between them. The CDR3 DNA is TGTGCCAGCAGTGCCAGGGGCCTGGGGAAGTTCTTC. Protein sequence: CASSARGLGKFF.

This chain joins TRBV5-1 and TRBJ2-5; 9 bases are shared with TRBD1. The J segment lost 0 bases and the V segment lost 9 bases, leaving 6 bases of the junction unmatched. In germline, CDR1 is SGHRS, CDR2 YFSETQ. The CDR3 covers 14 residues. This chain's CDR3 is CATSTGGYQETQYF. Written as DNA, the CDR3 is TGCGCCACCTCGACAGGGGGGTACCAAGAGACCCAGTACTTC.

J is TRBJ2-7 and V is TRBV6-2 or TRBV6-3; maybe TRBD1 (5 bases). The CDR3 loop spans 14 amino acids. V gave up 2 bases and J gave up 5 bases, with 13 bases separating them. The germline CDR1 and CDR2 sequences are MNHEY and SVGEGT. CDR3 sequence reads: CASSYTRGQDEQYF. CDR3 sequence (DNA): TGTGCCAGCAGTTACACAAGGGGCCAGGACGAGCAGTACTTC.

The chain has TRBV28 and TRBJ1-2; possible D gene TRBD1, 6 bases. CDR3 length: 13 residues. The germline gives CDR1 MDHEN, CDR2 SYDVKM. The germline V and J ends were trimmed by 8 bases and 2 bases, with 12 bases remaining between them. The CDR3 DNA reads TGTGCCAGCCAAGGGGGAAGCAACTATGGCTACACCTTC. This codes for CASQGGSNYGYTF.

The V call is TRBV28, the J call TRBJ1-2, with D possibly matching TRBD1 (5 bases). The CDR3 extends over 14 amino acids. Between the trimmed V and J ends, which lost 6 bases and 1 base, there was a span of 12 bases. CDR1 and CDR2 from the germline V gene are MDHEN and SYDVKM. For the CDR3, the DNA is TGTGCCAGCAGGACCCCACAGGTTAACTATGGCTACACCTTC. This translates into CASRTPQVNYGYTF.

The chain is built from TRBV28 and TRBJ2-5, with TRBD2 identical over 8 bases. CDR3 length: 16 residues. Germline V gene lookup returns CDR1 MDHEN and CDR2 SYDVKM. Trimming removed 3 bases from V and 2 bases from J; junction bases left unmatched: 8. The CDR3 region is CASSFKLAGYQETQYF. For the CDR3, the DNA is TGTGCCAGCAGTTTCAAGCTAGCGGGTTATCAAGAGACCCAGTACTTC.

The chain uses TRBV9 and TRBJ2-2, with TRBD1 matching over 8 bases. From germline, CDR1 is SGDLS and CDR2 YYNGEE. This CDR3 is built from 15 residues. V trimming: 4 bases; J trimming: 1 base; junction bases outside the gene matches: 3. The CDR3 nucleotides read TGTGCCAGCAGCCACGGGACAGGGAACACCGGGGAGCTGTTTTTT. Translation: CASSHGTGNTGELFF.

The genes are TRBV30 and TRBJ2-5, with D perhaps matching TRBD2 (5 bases). V was trimmed by 5 bases and J by 4 bases, leaving 11 bases between them. Germline values: CDR1 GTSNPN, CDR2 SVGIG (reference sequence). CDR3 length equals 12 residues. CDR3 in amino acids: CAWSEVGETQYF. Written as DNA, the CDR3 is TGTGCCTGGTCGGAGGTGGGAGAGACCCAGTACTTC.

The CDR3 loop reads CASSIEGGNSGANVLTF. The CDR3 nucleotides are TGTGCCAGTAGTATAGAAGGGGGCAACTCTGGGGCCAACGTCCTGACTTTC. This chain uses TRBV19 with TRBJ2-6; TRBD1 agrees at 7 bases. The V and J ends lost 0 bases and 0 bases, in that order; junction bases with no gene match: 2. This CDR3 is 17 amino acids long. Per the germline V gene, CDR1 is LNHDA and CDR2 is SQIVND (reference sequence).

The chain links TRBV28 to TRBJ1-2, with TRBD1 as a possible D gene (5 bases). The CDR3 is 12 amino acids. The germline V gene has CDR1 MDHEN and CDR2 SYDVKM. Trimming removed 10 bases at V and 0 bases at J, with 9 bases between. The CDR3 is CAIGGANYGYTF. The CDR3, as DNA: TGTGCCATCGGAGGGGCTAACTATGGCTACACCTTC.

The genes are TRBV7-2 and TRBJ2-3, with TRBD2 matching over 9 bases. There are 14 residues in the CDR3. CDR1 and CDR2 from the germline V gene are SGHTA and FQGNSA. The trim removed 6 bases at V and 0 bases at J, leaving 1 base unmatched. DNA of the CDR3: TGTGCCAGCAGGGCGGGAGGGAGCACAGATACGCAGTATTTT. As protein: CASRAGGSTDTQYF.

V gene TRBV2 combines with J gene TRBJ1-2, with D possibly TRBD1 on 6 matching bases. Germline CDR1 and CDR2: SNHLY and FYNNEI. Trimming took off 7 bases at V and 7 bases at J, with 16 bases between the two ends. The CDR3 runs to 13 residues. As DNA, the CDR3 is TGTGCCAGCACGGTAGCAGGGGATCTTGGCTACACCTTC. This encodes CASTVAGDLGYTF.

The CDR3 DNA is TGTGCCAGCAGCTGGACAGGGCGCGGAGACGAGCAGTACTTC. This codes for CASSWTGRGDEQYF. V gene TRBV7-2 combines with J gene TRBJ2-7; TRBD1 agrees at 8 bases. In germline, CDR1 is SGHTA, CDR2 FQGNSA. J lost 5 bases, V lost 4 bases, and 7 bases had no gene match. This CDR3 spans 14 amino acids.

This chain links TRBV7-9 with TRBJ1-5; unclear D gene. This CDR3 has 13 amino acids. Germline V gene lookup returns CDR1 SEHNR and CDR2 FQNEAQ (reference sequence). V was shortened by 6 bases and J by 4 bases, with 10 bases between the two germline ends. The CDR3 DNA follows: TGTGCCAGCAGTCGTGACATAAATCAGCCCCAGCATTTT. It yields the protein CASSRDINQPQHF.

This clone was seen repeatedly, ten times or more. As DNA, the CDR3 is TGTGCCAGCCTCCCTCTGACAGGGCGGAACACTGAAGCTTTCTTT. This encodes CASLPLTGRNTEAFF. This rearrangement joins TRBV21-1 to TRBJ1-1; TRBD1, the table's D call, lacks a check against the DNA. TRBV21-1 is shown as a pseudogene. CDR3 size: 15 residues.

This clone was counted only a few times. This chain joins TRBV3-1 (or the pseudogene TRBV3-2) and TRBJ2-5, with unresolved D. Trimming pared 5 bases from V and 5 bases from J, leaving 12 bases between. CDR1 LGHDT and CDR2 YNNKEL come from the germline V gene (reference sequence). This CDR3 is 13 amino acids long. The DNA for the CDR3 is TGTGCCAGCAGCTGTCAGAGGAAGGAGACCCAGTACTTC. This encodes CASSCQRKETQYF.

The chain is built from TRBV11-2 and TRBJ2-4, with D maybe TRBD1 (6 bases). The CDR3 extends over 9 amino acids. Trimming removed 11 bases from V and 14 bases from J, with 13 bases in between. CDR1 and CDR2 (germline): SGHAT, FQNNGV. CDR3 sequence: CAGQDSEYF. CDR3 nucleotides: TGTGCCGGGCAGGACAGTGAGTACTTC.

This sequence joins TRBV9 and TRBJ2-3, with D unresolved. The CDR3 totals 12 residues. The V gene's germline CDR1 is SGDLS and CDR2 YYNGEE. Trimming stripped 2 bases from V and 3 bases from J, with 4 bases between. The CDR3 reads CASSVVTDTQYF. CDR3 bases: TGTGCCAGCAGCGTTGTAACAGATACGCAGTATTTT.

CDR3 coding DNA: TGCGCCAGCAGCCAAGGCGGCTACAATGAGCAGTTCTTC. Residues: CASSQGGYNEQFF. The chain has TRBV4-3 and TRBJ2-1; D not certain. Trimming stripped 1 base from V and 3 bases from J, with 4 bases between. The CDR3 contains 13 residues. Per germline, CDR1 LGHNA and CDR2 YSLEER.

The J gene is TRBJ1-5, the V gene TRBV6-5, with D uncertain. Germline V gene sequence: CDR1 MNHEY, CDR2 SVGAGI. The CDR3 spans 14 residues. Trimming removed 0 bases at V and 5 bases at J, with 8 bases between. CDR3 region: CASSYSYRDQPQHF. The CDR3, as DNA: TGTGCCAGCAGTTACTCATACCGAGATCAGCCCCAGCATTTT.